A single sample is the source of the 11 T cell receptor beta chains below, sequenced in a study of T cells in Graves' hyperthyroidism and ophthalmopathy. Amplified regions were TCR beta CDR3 sequences from RNA transcripts. The primer set for the first-round RT-PCR of the TCR CDR3 was HTBI. TCRdb re-called the multiplex PCR reads with MiXCR, one entry per CDR3 protein. Among over 450,000 distinct CDR3 sequences listed, 17% were seen once. The sample comprised blood. These receptor sequences come from a woman under 30 with Graves' ophthalmopathy.

This clonotype has more than one count but fewer than ten. This sequence joins TRBV28 and TRBJ1-2; D is undetermined. The CDR3 runs 14 residues. In germline, CDR1 is MDHEN, CDR2 SYDVKM. V shed 2 bases and J shed 3 bases, with 10 bases lying between them. The CDR3 DNA reads as TGTGCCAGCAGTTTAAGCAGCTCCTACTATGGCTACACCTTC. This gives the protein CASSLSSSYYGYTF.

This clonotype has a handful of counts. The chain couples TRBV4-2 to TRBJ2-7; TRBD2 matches 14 bases. CDR1 and CDR2 (germline): LGHNA, YNFKEQ. The CDR3 has 18 amino acids. J gave up 5 bases and V 3 bases, and 12 bases lay outside the gene matches. The CDR3 is CASSQAKTGLAGADEQYF. The DNA for the CDR3 is TGTGCCAGCAGCCAGGCAAAGACGGGACTAGCGGGAGCTGACGAGCAGTACTTC.

This clonotype was counted ten times or more. The genes are TRBV7-9 and TRBJ1-2; 7 bases map to TRBD1. Trimming at V came to 5 bases and at J to 0 bases, leaving 6 bases not matched to a gene. CDR3 length: 15 amino acids. Looked up from germline, CDR1 is SEHNR and CDR2 is FQNEAQ (reference sequence). The CDR3 bases are TGTGCCAGCAGCCAGGGACAGAATCCTAACTATGGCTACACCTTC. Protein: CASSQGQNPNYGYTF. Drawing the rest from reference TRBV7-9 and TRBJ1-2, the complete variable domain is DTGVSQNPRHKITKRGQNVTFRCDPISEHNRLYWYRQTLGQGPEFLTYFQNEAQLEKSRLLSDRFSAERPKGSFSTLEIQRTEQGDSAMYLCASSQGQNPNYGYTFGSGTRLTVV.

This clonotype has a handful of counts. V usage is TRBV29-1 and J usage is TRBJ1-2; a weak D match, TRBD1 (5 bases). CDR3 length: 13 residues. Germline CDR1 reads SQVTM; CDR2 reads ANQGSEA. Trimming shortened V by 7 bases and J by 2 bases, and 14 bases separated the two germline ends. CDR3 sequence: CSERTGENYGYTF. The CDR3 region has the DNA TGCAGCGAGAGAACGGGGGAAAACTATGGCTACACCTTC.

V usage is TRBV13 and J usage is TRBJ2-2, with D perhaps matching TRBD1 or TRBD2 (5 bases each). CDR1 is PRHDT and CDR2 is FYEKMQ in the germline V gene (reference sequence). The CDR3 sequence is 15 residues long. V was trimmed by 3 bases and J by 3 bases, leaving 11 bases between them. The CDR3 sequence is CASSFRDGYTGELFF. CDR3 bases: TGTGCCAGCAGCTTCAGGGACGGATACACCGGGGAGCTGTTTTTT.

This clonotype was observed at least ten times. The V call is TRBV28, the J call TRBJ1-1; D is ambiguous. CDR3 length: 13 amino acids. Between the trimmed V and J ends, which lost 2 bases and 1 base, there was a span of 5 bases. Germline CDR1 reads MDHEN; CDR2 reads SYDVKM. CDR3 in amino acids: CASSLKENTEAFF. DNA of the CDR3: TGTGCCAGCAGTTTAAAGGAGAACACTGAAGCTTTCTTT.

The chain couples TRBV6-1 to TRBJ1-1; no definite D call. The CDR3 extends over 11 amino acids. Germline V lookup: CDR1 MNHNS, CDR2 SASEGT. V shed 5 bases and J shed 10 bases, with 11 bases lying between them. CDR3 DNA sequence: TGTGCCAGCAGTTCGACCATTGGAGCTTTCTTT. Translating gives CASSSTIGAFF.

This clonotype was detected a few times. The chain links TRBV7-6 to TRBJ2-2; no clear D. The CDR3 is 12 residues long. Germline assignment: CDR1 SGHVS and CDR2 FNYEAQ. The V end was cut by 5 bases, the J end by 4 bases, with 5 bases between. The CDR3 region is CASSSSTGELFF. CDR3 DNA sequence: TGTGCCAGCAGCAGTTCCACCGGGGAGCTGTTTTTT. Combining the CDR3 with reference TRBV7-6 and TRBJ2-2 gives the whole variable domain GAGVSQSPRYKVTKRGQDVALRCDPISGHVSLYWYRQALGQGPEFLTYFNYEAQQDKSGLPNDRFSAERPEGSISTLTIQRTEQRDSAMYRCASSSSTGELFFGEGSRLTVL.

This clonotype was detected only a few times. The gene calls are TRBV19 and TRBJ2-7, with D possibly matching TRBD1 (5 bases). The germline gives CDR1 LNHDA, CDR2 SQIVND (reference sequence). The germline V and J ends were trimmed by 3 bases and 3 bases, with 18 bases remaining between them. This CDR3 spans 16 amino acids. The CDR3 DNA is TGTGCCAGTAGTATGGTGTACGGGCAGGGATACTACGAGCAGTACTTC. It yields the protein CASSMVYGQGYYEQYF. Complete variable domain (other parts from reference TRBV19 and TRBJ2-7): DGGITQSPKYLFRKEGQNVTLSCEQNLNHDAMYWYRQDPGQGLRLIYYSQIVNDFQKGDIAEGYSVSREKKESFPLTVTSAQKNPTAFYLCASSMVYGQGYYEQYFGPGTRLTVT.

This clonotype was observed a few times. The gene calls are TRBV4-1 and TRBJ2-7; D not certain. Germline loops: CDR1 MGHRA, CDR2 YSYEKL. V was cut by 0 bases and J by 2 bases, with 8 bases left in between. This CDR3 spans 14 amino acids. In DNA, the CDR3 is TGCGCCAGCAGCCAAGAGAGCCTGACCTACGAGCAGTACTTC. This encodes CASSQESLTYEQYF.

This clonotype was counted only a few times. V usage is TRBV20-1 and J usage is TRBJ1-3; D gene ambiguous. The germline gives CDR1 DFQATT, CDR2 SNEGSKA (reference sequence). V was pared by 3 bases and J by 3 bases, with 15 bases between. The CDR3 consists of 15 residues. CDR3 protein: CSASGLTPNGNTIYF. CDR3 nucleotide sequence: TGCAGTGCTAGTGGATTGACACCCAATGGAAACACCATATATTTT.